This T cell receptor (beta chain) was retrieved from a study of blood T cell repertoires in COVID-19. Study as a whole: The United States, Italy and Spain supplied acute and convalescent COVID-19 samples. T cells, B-cell-depleted T cells, or PBMCs provided the cDNA or gDNA that served as material.

Study processing details: Amplification of reference gene primers was used by the study to estimate nucleated cell counts. Assay used: immunoSEQ multiplex PCR; TCRdb lists only in-frame clones, some missing. V and J calls and clone size follow that table, whereas D and trimming were derived from the DNA. The table has 10,000 or so clones, around 89% seen once. The CDR3 has 19 amino acids. After removal of 6 bases from V and 0 bases from J, the junction contained 12 bases not matched to a gene. CDR1 is SEHNR, CDR2 FQNEAQ, per germline (reference sequence). Material for sequencing was peripheral blood. The clonotype comes from a human donor in a cohort sampled during active COVID-19. V and J are TRBV7-9 and TRBJ2-5; TRBD2 matches 14 bases. CDR3 amino acids: CASRDPRTSGGRYQETQYF. The CDR3 nucleotides read TGTGCCAGCAGAGATCCACGGACTAGCGGGGGGCGATACCAAGAGACCCAGTACTTC.